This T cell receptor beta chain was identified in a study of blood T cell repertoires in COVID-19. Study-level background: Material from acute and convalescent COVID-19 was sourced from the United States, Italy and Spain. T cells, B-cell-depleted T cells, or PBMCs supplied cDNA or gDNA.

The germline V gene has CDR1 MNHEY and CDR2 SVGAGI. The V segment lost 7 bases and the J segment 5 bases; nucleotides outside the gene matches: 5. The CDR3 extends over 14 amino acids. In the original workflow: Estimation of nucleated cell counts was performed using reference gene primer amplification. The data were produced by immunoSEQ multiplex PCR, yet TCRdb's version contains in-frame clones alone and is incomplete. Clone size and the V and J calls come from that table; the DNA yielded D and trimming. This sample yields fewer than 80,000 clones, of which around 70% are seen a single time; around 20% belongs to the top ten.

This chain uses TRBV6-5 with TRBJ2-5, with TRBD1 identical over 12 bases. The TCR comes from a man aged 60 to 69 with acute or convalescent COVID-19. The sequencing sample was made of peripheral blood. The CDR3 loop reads CASTRDRGLETQYF. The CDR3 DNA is TGTGCCAGCACCCGGGACAGGGGGCTGGAGACCCAGTACTTC.